This T cell receptor beta chain was identified during a study of T cells after yellow fever vaccination. Background on the study: The SMART-Seq v4 Ultra Low Input method served to prepare the low-cell-number fractions. Overall study findings and caveats: The study found a weaker secondary response that peaked faster, day 5 versus 15. Contaminants from the bulk population, in the form of abundant clonotypes, could be found in FACS-sorted repertoires.

Conversion of TCR transcripts into cDNA relied on 5'RACE template switching, which added a universal primer site and UMIs. TCRdb fed the 5' RACE reads into MiXCR, producing one record per CDR3 protein. The table lists some 120,000 distinct CDR3 sequences, around 8% of them singletons, with about 25% in the top ten. Trimming removed 5 bases from V and 5 bases from J; junction bases left unmatched: 4. Germline V CDR1 and CDR2: SGHTA, FQGTGA. The CDR3 contains 15 residues. This clonotype was seen a few times. The antigen is unknown. The chain recombines TRBV7-3 with TRBJ2-1, with 12 positions matching TRBD2. The TCR comes from a man younger than 45 who received the YFV17D yellow fever vaccine. Sequenced here: CD8+ T cells sorted from PBMCs, sampled 45 days after the yellow fever booster vaccination. CDR3 protein: CASSPSGRADNEQFF. The CDR3 DNA reads TGTGCCAGCAGCCCTAGCGGGAGGGCCGACAATGAGCAGTTCTTC.